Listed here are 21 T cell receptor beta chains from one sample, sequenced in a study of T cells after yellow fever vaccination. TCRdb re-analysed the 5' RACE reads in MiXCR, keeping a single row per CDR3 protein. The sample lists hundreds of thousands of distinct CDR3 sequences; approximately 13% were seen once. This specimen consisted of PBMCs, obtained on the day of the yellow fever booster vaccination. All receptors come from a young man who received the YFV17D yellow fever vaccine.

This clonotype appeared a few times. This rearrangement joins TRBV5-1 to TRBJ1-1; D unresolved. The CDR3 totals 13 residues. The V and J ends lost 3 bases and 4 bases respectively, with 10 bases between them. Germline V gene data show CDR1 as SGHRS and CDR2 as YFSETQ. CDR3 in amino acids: CASSWQRSTEAFF. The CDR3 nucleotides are TGCGCCAGCAGCTGGCAGAGAAGCACTGAAGCTTTCTTT.

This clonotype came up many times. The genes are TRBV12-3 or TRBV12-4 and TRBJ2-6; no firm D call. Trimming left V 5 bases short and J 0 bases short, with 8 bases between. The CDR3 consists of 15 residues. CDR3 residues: CASSPLGSGANVLTF. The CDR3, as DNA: TGTGCCAGCAGTCCTCTGGGCTCTGGGGCCAACGTCCTGACTTTC.

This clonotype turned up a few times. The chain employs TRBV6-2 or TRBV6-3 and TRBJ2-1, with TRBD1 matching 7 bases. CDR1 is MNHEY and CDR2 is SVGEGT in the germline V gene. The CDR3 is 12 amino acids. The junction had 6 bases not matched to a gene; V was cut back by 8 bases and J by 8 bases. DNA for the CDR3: TGTGCCAGCTGGGGACAGTCCGATGAGCAGTTCTTC. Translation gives CASWGQSDEQFF.

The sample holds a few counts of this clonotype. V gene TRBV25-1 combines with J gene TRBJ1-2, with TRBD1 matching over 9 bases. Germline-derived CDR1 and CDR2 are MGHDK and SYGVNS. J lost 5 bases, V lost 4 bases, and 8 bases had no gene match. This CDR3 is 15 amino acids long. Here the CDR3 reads CASSGTGEIRYGYTF. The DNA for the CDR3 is TGTGCCAGCAGTGGGACAGGGGAGATAAGATATGGCTACACCTTC.

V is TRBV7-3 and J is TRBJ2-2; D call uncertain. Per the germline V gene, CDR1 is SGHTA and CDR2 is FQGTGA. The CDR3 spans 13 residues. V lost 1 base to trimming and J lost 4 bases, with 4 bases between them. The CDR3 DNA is TGTGCCAGCAGCTTAAAATTCACCGGGGAGCTGTTTTTT. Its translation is CASSLKFTGELFF.

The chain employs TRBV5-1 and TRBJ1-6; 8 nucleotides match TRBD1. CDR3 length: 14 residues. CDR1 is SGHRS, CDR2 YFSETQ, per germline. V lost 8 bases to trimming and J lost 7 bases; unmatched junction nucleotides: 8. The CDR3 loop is CASQRTGPNSPLHF. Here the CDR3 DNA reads TGCGCCAGTCAGAGGACAGGGCCGAATTCACCCCTCCACTTT. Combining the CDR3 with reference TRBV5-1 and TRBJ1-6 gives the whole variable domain KAGVTQTPRYLIKTRGQQVTLSCSPISGHRSVSWYQQTPGQGLQFLFEYFSETQRNKGNFPGRFSGRQFSNSRSEMNVSTLELGDSALYLCASQRTGPNSPLHFGNGTRLTVT.

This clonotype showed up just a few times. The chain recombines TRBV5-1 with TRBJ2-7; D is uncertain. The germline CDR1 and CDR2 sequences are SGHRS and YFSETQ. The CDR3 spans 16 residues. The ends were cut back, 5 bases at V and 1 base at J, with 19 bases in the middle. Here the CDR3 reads CASRDPMDGPSYEQYF. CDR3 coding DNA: TGCGCCAGCAGGGATCCCATGGACGGACCGTCCTACGAGCAGTACTTC.

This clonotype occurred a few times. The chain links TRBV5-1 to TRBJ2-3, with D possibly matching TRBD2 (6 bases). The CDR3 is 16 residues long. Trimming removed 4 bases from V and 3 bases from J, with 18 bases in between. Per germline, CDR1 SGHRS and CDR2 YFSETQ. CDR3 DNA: TGCGCCAGCAGCCCAGGGAGGAGATCTAATACAGATACGCAGTATTTT. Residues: CASSPGRRSNTDTQYF.

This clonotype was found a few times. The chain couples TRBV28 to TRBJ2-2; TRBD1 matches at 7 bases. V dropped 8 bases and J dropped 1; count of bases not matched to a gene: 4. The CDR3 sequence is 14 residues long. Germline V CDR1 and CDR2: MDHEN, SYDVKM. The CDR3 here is CASAWTGNTGELFF. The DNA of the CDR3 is TGTGCCAGCGCCTGGACAGGGAACACCGGGGAGCTGTTTTTT.

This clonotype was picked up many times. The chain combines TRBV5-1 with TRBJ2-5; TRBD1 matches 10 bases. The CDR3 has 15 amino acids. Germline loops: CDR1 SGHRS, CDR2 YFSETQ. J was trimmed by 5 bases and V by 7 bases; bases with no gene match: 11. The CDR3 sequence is CASSDPTGGAETQYF. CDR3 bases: TGCGCCAGCTCAGACCCGACAGGGGGCGCGGAGACCCAGTACTTC.

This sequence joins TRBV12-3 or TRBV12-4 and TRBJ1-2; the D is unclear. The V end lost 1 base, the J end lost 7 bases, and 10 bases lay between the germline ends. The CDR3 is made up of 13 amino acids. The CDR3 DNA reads TGTGCCAGCAGTTTAGAGATCCGGGGTGGCTACACCTTC. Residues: CASSLEIRGGYTF.

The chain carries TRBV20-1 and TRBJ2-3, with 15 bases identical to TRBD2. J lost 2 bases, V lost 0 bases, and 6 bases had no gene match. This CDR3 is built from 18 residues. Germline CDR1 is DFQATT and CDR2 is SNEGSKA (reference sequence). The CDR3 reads CSARDGTSGRQVTDTQYF. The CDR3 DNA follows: TGCAGTGCTAGAGATGGGACTAGCGGGAGGCAGGTCACAGATACGCAGTATTTT.

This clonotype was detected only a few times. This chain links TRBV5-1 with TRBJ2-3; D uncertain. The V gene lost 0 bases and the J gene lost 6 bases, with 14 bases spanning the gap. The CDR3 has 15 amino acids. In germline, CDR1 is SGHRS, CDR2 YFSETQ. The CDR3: CASSLALVSMDTQYF. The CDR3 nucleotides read TGCGCCAGCAGCTTGGCCTTGGTTAGTATGGATACGCAGTATTTT.

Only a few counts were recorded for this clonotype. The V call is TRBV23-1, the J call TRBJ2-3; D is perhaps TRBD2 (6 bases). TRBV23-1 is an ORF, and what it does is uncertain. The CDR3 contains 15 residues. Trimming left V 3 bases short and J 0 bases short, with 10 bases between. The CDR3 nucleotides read TGCGCCAGCAGTCATCCGGGACTGAGCACAGATACGCAGTATTTT. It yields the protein CASSHPGLSTDTQYF.

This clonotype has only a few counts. The CDR3 region is CASSPGLAGGNTQYF. CDR3 bases: TGTGCCAGCAGCCCCGGACTAGCGGGAGGGAATACGCAGTATTTT. This chain joins TRBV7-8 and TRBJ2-3; 15 nucleotides agree with TRBD2. The CDR3 is 15 residues long. The germline gives CDR1 SGHVS, CDR2 FQNEAQ. Trimming took 5 bases from V and 7 from J; bases not matched to a gene: 4.

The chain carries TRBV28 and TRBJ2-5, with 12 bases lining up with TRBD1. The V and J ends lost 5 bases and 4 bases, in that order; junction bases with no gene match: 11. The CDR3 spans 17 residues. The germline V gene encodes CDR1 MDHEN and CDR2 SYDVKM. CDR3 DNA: TGTGCCAGCAGTCCGGGACAGGGGGCCAGGGAGCGAGAGACCCAGTACTTC. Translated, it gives CASSPGQGARERETQYF.

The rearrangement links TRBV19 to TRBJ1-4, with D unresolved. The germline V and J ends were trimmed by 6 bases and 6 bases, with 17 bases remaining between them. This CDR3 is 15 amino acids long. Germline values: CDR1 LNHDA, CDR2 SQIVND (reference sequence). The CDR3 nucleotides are TGTGCCAGTAGGACGTCTGCGAGAAGACATGAAAAACTGTTTTTT. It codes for CASRTSARRHEKLFF.

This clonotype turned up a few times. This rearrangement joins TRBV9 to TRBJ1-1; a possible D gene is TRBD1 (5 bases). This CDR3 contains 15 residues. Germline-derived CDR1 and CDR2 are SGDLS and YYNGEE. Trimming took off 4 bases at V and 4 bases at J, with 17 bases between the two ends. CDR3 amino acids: CASSPHETGGTEAFF. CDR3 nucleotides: TGTGCCAGCAGCCCGCATGAGACCGGGGGCACTGAAGCTTTCTTT.

CDR3 region: CSASEVNTGELFF. As DNA, the CDR3 is TGCAGTGCCAGTGAGGTGAACACCGGGGAGCTGTTTTTT. The chain carries TRBV20-1 and TRBJ2-2; no reliable D call. The CDR3 has 13 amino acids. The ends were cut back, 6 bases at V and 1 base at J, with 9 bases in the middle. Germline CDR1 and CDR2: DFQATT and SNEGSKA (reference sequence).

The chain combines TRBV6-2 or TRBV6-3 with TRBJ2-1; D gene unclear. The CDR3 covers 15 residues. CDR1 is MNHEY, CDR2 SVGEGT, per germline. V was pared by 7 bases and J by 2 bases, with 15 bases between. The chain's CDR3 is CASTMGGPPYNEQFF. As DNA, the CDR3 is TGTGCCAGCACCATGGGCGGACCACCCTACAATGAGCAGTTCTTC.

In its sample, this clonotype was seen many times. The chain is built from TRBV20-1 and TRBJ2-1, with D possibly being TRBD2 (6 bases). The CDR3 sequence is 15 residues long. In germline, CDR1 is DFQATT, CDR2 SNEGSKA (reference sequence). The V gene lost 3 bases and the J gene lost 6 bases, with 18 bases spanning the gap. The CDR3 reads CSARGGSGVANEQFF. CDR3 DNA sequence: TGCAGTGCTAGGGGCGGGTCGGGAGTTGCCAATGAGCAGTTCTTC.